This T cell receptor (beta chain) was found in a study of blood T cell repertoires in COVID-19. Study background: T cells, B-cell-depleted T cells, or PBMCs supplied cDNA or gDNA.

The V end was cut by 2 bases, the J end by 9 bases, with 11 bases between. CDR1 and CDR2 (germline): SGHRS, YFSETQ. The CDR3 loop spans 12 amino acids. Only in-frame clones appear in the TCRdb table, and some are missing; sequencing was by immunoSEQ multiplex PCR. This sample has approximately 170,000 clones, with approximately 95% found just once. Sequencing was performed on peripheral blood. The sequence was collected from a woman aged 55 to 70 with COVID-19, enrolled during active disease. The chain employs TRBV5-1 and TRBJ1-1, with a weak D call TRBD1 (5 bases). The CDR3 loop reads CASSFTQGKAFF. In nucleotides, the CDR3 is TGCGCCAGCAGCTTTACGCAGGGCAAAGCTTTCTTT.